One sample yielded the 29 T cell receptor beta chains listed below, sequenced in a study of blood T cell repertoires in COVID-19. The assay was immunoSEQ multiplex PCR, and TCRdb's table has in-frame clones only and misses some. The sample lists a few hundred thousand clones; 70% to 90% were seen once. The sample consisted of PBMCs or T cells enriched from blood (not recorded which). The source of these receptors is a woman aged 55-69 years who had recovered from COVID-19.

The genes are TRBV11-2 and TRBJ2-7; 7 bases agree with TRBD1. Germline assignment: CDR1 SGHAT and CDR2 FQNNGV. The CDR3 spans 14 residues. V lost 5 bases, J lost 1 base, and 5 bases stayed unmatched. Here the CDR3 DNA reads TGTGCCAGCAGCCAGTTACAGGGGTCCTACGAGCAGTACGTC. This sequence encodes CASSQLQGSYEQYV.

In nucleotides, the CDR3 is TGTGCCAGCAGCCAAGAAGGCAGCGCCCTGGGCAATCAGCCCCAGCATTTT. It specifies CASSQEGSALGNQPQHF. The V and J genes are TRBV3-1 (or the pseudogene TRBV3-2) and TRBJ1-5; the D is unclear. The germline V gene has CDR1 LGHDT and CDR2 YNNKEL (reference sequence). V was shortened by 0 bases and J by 2 bases, with 14 bases between the two germline ends. The CDR3 covers 17 residues.

The chain links TRBV5-1 to TRBJ2-3; TRBD2 is a possible D gene (7 bases). Deletions cut 0 bases from V and 4 bases from J, with 9 bases between. Per germline, CDR1 SGHRS and CDR2 YFSETQ. There are 14 residues in the CDR3. The CDR3 region is CASSLVGGADTQYF. CDR3 nucleotide sequence: TGCGCCAGCAGCTTGGTAGGGGGGGCAGATACGCAGTATTTT.

The rearrangement uses TRBV24-1 and TRBJ2-2; D might be TRBD1 (6 bases). The CDR3 is made up of 15 amino acids. Looked up from germline, CDR1 is KGHDR and CDR2 is SFDVKD. Trimming cost V 3 bases and J 5 bases, with 12 bases left between them. The CDR3 protein is CATSDNRDMTGELFF. CDR3 coding DNA: TGTGCCACCAGTGATAACAGGGATATGACCGGGGAGCTGTTTTTT.

The chain uses TRBV2 and TRBJ2-2; D possibly corresponds to TRBD1 (6 bases). Per germline, CDR1 SNHLY and CDR2 FYNNEI. V lost 4 bases, J lost 4 bases, and 7 bases lay in between. CDR3 size: 13 residues. CDR3 in DNA: TGTGCCAGCAGTGTAGGGGGCACCGGGGAGCTGTTTTTT. This codes for CASSVGGTGELFF.

V usage is TRBV24-1 and J usage is TRBJ1-4, with D perhaps TRBD1 (5 bases). Trimming took off 4 bases at V and 6 bases at J, with 14 bases between the two ends. The CDR3 loop spans 15 amino acids. Germline CDR1 KGHDR, CDR2 SFDVKD. CDR3 bases: TGTGCCACCAGTGAAAACGGACGGGGGTATGAAAAACTGTTTTTT. Translated, it gives CATSENGRGYEKLFF.

This chain joins TRBV4-1 and TRBJ2-5; TRBD2 matches 12 bases. J gave up 3 bases and V 2 bases, and 7 bases lay outside the gene matches. Germline loops: CDR1 MGHRA, CDR2 YSYEKL. This CDR3 spans 17 amino acids. This CDR3 reads CASSQPLAGGRKETQYF. DNA of the CDR3: TGCGCCAGCAGCCAACCACTAGCGGGGGGCCGGAAAGAGACCCAGTACTTC.

The V gene is TRBV9, the J gene TRBJ2-5, with a possible D match to TRBD2 (6 bases). The germline V gene encodes CDR1 SGDLS and CDR2 YYNGEE. V lost 4 bases to trimming and J lost 5 bases, with 15 bases between them. This CDR3 spans 14 amino acids. CDR3 amino acids: CASSPQRATETQYF. The CDR3 DNA sequence: TGTGCCAGCAGCCCCCAGCGGGCCACCGAGACCCAGTACTTC.

This sequence joins TRBV12-3 or TRBV12-4 and TRBJ2-7; D is perhaps TRBD1 (6 bases). CDR3 length: 13 amino acids. Trimming removed 4 bases at V and 4 bases at J, with 11 bases between. The CDR3 nucleotides are TGTGCCAGCAGTTCCCGGGACACTTACGAGCAGTACGTC. Translation: CASSSRDTYEQYV.

V gene TRBV9 combines with J gene TRBJ1-2; D is undetermined. Germline values: CDR1 SGDLS, CDR2 YYNGEE. Trimming shortened V by 0 bases and J by 1 base, and 10 bases separated the two germline ends. The CDR3 runs to 15 residues. CDR3 in DNA: TGTGCCAGCAGCGTAGTTGAGGGTTATAACTATGGCTACACCTTC. It encodes CASSVVEGYNYGYTF.

The V gene is TRBV4-1, the J gene TRBJ1-1, with D tentatively TRBD1 (6 bases). The germline V gene encodes CDR1 MGHRA and CDR2 YSYEKL. V was cut by 4 bases and J by 0 bases, with 18 bases left in between. The CDR3 contains 17 residues. In DNA form, the CDR3 reads TGCGCCAGCAGCCTTAGACCTTGGACAGAGCTGAACACTGAAGCTTTCTTT. Its protein is CASSLRPWTELNTEAFF.

The chain has TRBV3-1 (or the pseudogene TRBV3-2) and TRBJ2-3; TRBD2 agrees at 9 bases. CDR3 size: 13 residues. Germline loops: CDR1 LGHDT, CDR2 YNNKEL (reference sequence). V was clipped by 8 bases and J by 6 bases; unmatched bases: 6. In DNA, the CDR3 is TGTGCCAGCGGCAAGCGGGGGGCTGATACGCAGTATTTT. Its protein is CASGKRGADTQYF.

This clone was observed a single time. This chain connects TRBV5-1 to TRBJ2-3; 8 bases fit TRBD2. Per the germline V gene, CDR1 is SGHRS and CDR2 is YFSETQ. The ends lost 7 bases at V and 6 bases at J; junction bases unmatched: 16. The CDR3 consists of 16 residues. For the CDR3, the DNA is TGCGCCAGCGTCGAACAACCGGGACTAGGATTTGATACGCAGTATTTT. Its translation is CASVEQPGLGFDTQYF.

The chain has TRBV6-5 and TRBJ2-5; 9 nucleotides align to TRBD1. The CDR3 has 14 residues. CDR1 is MNHEY and CDR2 is SVGAGI in the germline V gene. V gave up 6 bases and J gave up 2 bases; unmatched junction bases: 4. The CDR3 region has the DNA TGTGCCAGCAGGAGGGACAGGGTTCAAGAGACCCAGTACTTC. Translated: CASRRDRVQETQYF.

The chain uses TRBV18 and TRBJ1-3; 7 bases line up with TRBD1. V lost 4 bases to trimming and J lost 0 bases; unmatched junction nucleotides: 6. The CDR3 loop spans 16 amino acids. CDR1 KGHSH and CDR2 LQKENI come from the germline V gene. Written as DNA, the CDR3 is TGTGCCAGCTCACTAGGGGACAGCCTCTCTGGAAACACCATATATTTT. It encodes CASSLGDSLSGNTIYF.

V and J are TRBV6-4 and TRBJ2-1; 8 positions match TRBD2. The CDR3 totals 15 residues. J lost 7 bases, V lost 2 bases, and 7 bases had no gene match. In germline, CDR1 is MRHNA, CDR2 SNTAGT. CDR3: CASSDNPGGPNEQFF. CDR3 sequence (DNA): TGTGCCAGCAGTGACAATCCGGGGGGGCCTAATGAGCAGTTCTTC.

The chain uses TRBV7-2 and TRBJ1-1; the D gene is possibly TRBD1 (6 bases). Trimming took 5 bases from V and 6 from J, leaving 13 bases between them. The CDR3 has 13 residues. The germline V gene has CDR1 SGHTA and CDR2 FQGNSA. In DNA form, the CDR3 reads TGTGCCAGCAGCGCCCAAGGGGGATCTGAAGCTTTCTTT. It translates to CASSAQGGSEAFF.

Only a few counts were recorded for this clone. The chain has TRBV6-9 and TRBJ1-5, with TRBD1 as a possible D gene (6 bases). The CDR3 length is 19 residues. Germline V gene lookup returns CDR1 MNHGY and CDR2 SVAAGI. Trimming stripped 2 bases from V and 4 bases from J, with 24 bases between. The CDR3 DNA reads TGTGCCAGCAGTTATCCCCGTCACAGGGTCGAGGGTCCTAATCAGCCCCAGCATTTT. Its translation is CASSYPRHRVEGPNQPQHF.

The CDR3 protein is CASNIQGPTTEAFF. The CDR3 DNA follows: TGTGCCAGTAACATCCAGGGGCCCACCACTGAAGCTTTCTTT. V is TRBV19 and J is TRBJ1-1; TRBD1 is a possible D gene (6 bases). Looked up from germline, CDR1 is LNHDA and CDR2 is SQIVND (reference sequence). This CDR3 region has 14 residues. Trimming stripped 7 bases from V and 4 bases from J, with 16 bases between.

The CDR3 sequence is CASSFGGAVTDTQYF. The CDR3 region has the DNA TGCGCCAGCAGCTTCGGGGGGGCGGTCACAGATACGCAGTATTTT. The chain uses TRBV5-1 and TRBJ2-3; 8 nucleotides align to TRBD2. The CDR3 extends over 15 amino acids. The germline CDR1 and CDR2 sequences are SGHRS and YFSETQ. J lost 2 bases, V lost 2 bases, and 4 bases had no gene match.

The chain uses TRBV27 and TRBJ1-5; TRBD1 matches at 7 bases. CDR1 is MNHEY and CDR2 is SMNVEV in the germline V gene (reference sequence). Losses at the gene ends were 9 bases for V and 4 bases for J; bases not matched to a gene: 6. The CDR3 covers 13 residues. CDR3 region: CASSRQGNQPQHF. CDR3 nucleotide sequence: TGTGCCAGTTCCCGACAGGGTAATCAGCCCCAGCATTTT.

The genes are TRBV5-1 and TRBJ2-1; TRBD2 is a possible D gene (5 bases). The CDR3 spans 14 residues. V gave up 4 bases and J gave up 8 bases, with 16 bases separating them. The germline gives CDR1 SGHRS, CDR2 YFSETQ. The CDR3 reads CASSEGPPRDEQFF. Written as DNA, the CDR3 is TGCGCCAGCAGCGAGGGCCCCCCAAGGGATGAGCAGTTCTTC.

The rearrangement links TRBV10-2 to TRBJ1-6; D gene unclear. The CDR3 runs to 14 residues. CDR1 and CDR2 from the germline V gene are WSHSY and SAAADI. V was trimmed by 2 bases and J by 8 bases, leaving 10 bases between them. CDR3 coding DNA: TGCGCCAGCAGTGAGAGGGAGGCCTATTCACCCCTCCACTTT. Its protein is CASSEREAYSPLHF.

This clone was detected once. This chain links TRBV5-1 with TRBJ2-3, with TRBD1 identical over 7 bases. From germline, CDR1 is SGHRS and CDR2 YFSETQ. The V gene end was trimmed by 3 bases and the J gene end by 2 bases; junction bases not matched to a gene: 12. The CDR3 spans 17 residues. The CDR3 sequence is CASSYEPDRVNTDTQYF. CDR3 bases: TGCGCCAGCAGCTACGAACCCGACAGGGTTAACACAGATACGCAGTATTTT.

CDR3 DNA sequence: TGTGCCAGCAGTGACCCAGGGGTCGGGAACACTGAAGCTTTCTTT. Translation: CASSDPGVGNTEAFF. The chain has TRBV6-1 and TRBJ1-1; TRBD1 is a possible D gene (6 bases). This CDR3 comprises 15 residues. CDR1 and CDR2 from the germline V gene are MNHNS and SASEGT. Deletions cut 3 bases from V and 1 base from J, with 12 bases between.

This clone showed up just a few times. The chain links TRBV5-1 to TRBJ1-5; tentatively, D is TRBD1 (5 bases). CDR3 length: 15 amino acids. Trimming took 4 bases from V and 4 from J, leaving 15 bases between them. Germline loops: CDR1 SGHRS, CDR2 YFSETQ. This CDR3 is CASSPEAGLNQPQHF. CDR3 DNA sequence: TGCGCCAGCAGCCCCGAGGCAGGGCTAAATCAGCCCCAGCATTTT.

The V call is TRBV4-1, the J call TRBJ1-2, with TRBD1 as a possible D gene (6 bases). The germline V gene has CDR1 MGHRA and CDR2 YSYEKL. Deletions cut 3 bases from V and 0 bases from J, with 17 bases between. The CDR3 sequence is 17 residues long. In DNA, the CDR3 is TGCGCCAGCAGCCAGCCGGGACACCGAAGGGCTAACTATGGCTACACCTTC. Its translation is CASSQPGHRRANYGYTF.

This clone was detected only once. CDR3 residues: CSASTTSGGTDTQYF. CDR3 in DNA: TGCAGTGCTAGTACCACTAGCGGGGGAACAGATACGCAGTATTTT. The V call is TRBV20-1, the J call TRBJ2-3; 11 nucleotides agree with TRBD2. Trimming removed 3 bases from V and 3 bases from J; junction bases left unmatched: 5. Germline V gives CDR1 DFQATT, CDR2 SNEGSKA (reference sequence). This CDR3 is 15 amino acids long.

The V call is TRBV5-6, the J call TRBJ2-6, with D possibly TRBD1 on 6 matching bases. The CDR3 length is 14 residues. The germline gives CDR1 SGHDT, CDR2 YYEEEE. V lost 6 bases, J lost 1 base, and 8 bases lay in between. DNA of the CDR3: TGTGCCAGCAATAGGGGGTCTGGGGCCAACGTCCTGACTTTC. It translates to CASNRGSGANVLTF. The full variable domain, in which reference TRBV5-6 and TRBJ2-6 provide the parts outside the CDR3, is DAGVTQSPTHLIKTRGQQVTLRCSPKSGHDTVSWYQQALGQGPQFIFQYYEEEERQRGNFPDRFSGHQFPNYSSELNVNALLLGDSALYLCASNRGSGANVLTFGAGSRLTVL.